The TCR beta chain described here comes from a study of T cell responses to AZD1222 COVID-19 vaccine. Clones were read by immunoSEQ multiplex PCR, and TCRdb kept only the in-frame ones, dropping some. The sample records tens of thousands of clones, 85% to 90% being singletons. Trimming took off 1 base at V and 7 bases at J, with 23 bases between the two ends. This CDR3 is 18 amino acids long. The sample in question was peripheral blood, obtained on day 0 of AZD1222 vaccination. The rearrangement links TRBV6-7 to TRBJ1-5; TRBD1 might be the D (5 bases). TRBV6-7 qualifies as an ORF whose function is uncertain. The sequence was obtained from an adult in good health. Here the CDR3 DNA reads TGTGCCAGCAGTTACTTACCGGGACGGAGGAGAGTAAGCCAGCCCCAGCATTTT. Translating gives CASSYLPGRRRVSQPQHF.